Below, 4 T cell receptor beta chains from the same sample are listed, as sequenced in a study of T cell repertoires in cytomegalovirus infection. TCRdb passed the reads through MiXCR, listing each CDR3 protein once. The sample carries 450,000 to 600,000 distinct CDR3 sequences, over 9% recorded once. Specimen: PBMCs. The receptor set was obtained from a human donor in good health (CMV status not recorded). Some clones in this sample may be carry-over from other donors' samples.

This clonotype was picked up a small number of times. The V and J genes are TRBV2 and TRBJ2-1; D assignment may be TRBD1 or TRBD2 (5 bases each). Deletions cut 8 bases from V and 3 bases from J, with 11 bases between. Looked up from germline, CDR1 is SNHLY and CDR2 is FYNNEI. There are 13 residues in the CDR3. The CDR3 DNA reads TGTGCCAGCGGGGGTACTGTCTACAATGAGCAGTTCTTC. Amino acid sequence: CASGGTVYNEQFF.

Many counts were recorded for this clonotype. The rearrangement joins TRBV7-8 to TRBJ2-7; D unclear. This CDR3 has 16 residues. Trimming pared 7 bases from V and 2 bases from J, leaving 21 bases between. CDR1 is SGHVS, CDR2 FQNEAQ, per germline. The chain's CDR3 is CASTRPSGSTPYEQYF. The CDR3 DNA follows: TGTGCCAGCACCCGCCCATCGGGCAGCACGCCCTACGAGCAGTACTTC.

The rearrangement links TRBV9 to TRBJ1-1, with D uncertain. From germline, CDR1 is SGDLS and CDR2 YYNGEE. Trimming cost V 3 bases and J 2 bases, with 14 bases left between them. The CDR3 has 15 amino acids. The CDR3 nucleotides read TGTGCCAGCAGCGAGGGCCCCAGGCTAAACACTGAAGCTTTCTTT. The encoded protein is CASSEGPRLNTEAFF.

This clonotype was counted a few times. The V gene is TRBV12-3 or TRBV12-4, the J gene TRBJ1-1, with TRBD1 as a possible D gene (6 bases). CDR3 length: 14 residues. V lost 6 bases, J lost 7 bases, and 18 bases lay in between. CDR3 DNA sequence: TGTGCCAGCAGGTTTACCTTACAGGGTGGTGAAGCTTTCTTT. Its protein product is CASRFTLQGGEAFF.